Shown below are 5 T cell receptor beta chains from a single sample sequenced in a study of T-cell memory formation after mild COVID-19. TCRdb passed the 5' RACE reads through MiXCR, listing each CDR3 protein once. The sample lists 350,000 to 500,000 distinct CDR3 sequences, about 22% occurring once. The source material was PBMCs or a T cell subset sorted from them (not recorded which). The receptors here all came from an adult woman who had mild COVID-19 (a few samples of this study predate the infection). Cell type and time point are not known.

This clonotype was observed a few times. V and J are TRBV5-1 and TRBJ2-1; 12 bases are shared with TRBD2. This CDR3 contains 15 residues. V was clipped by 4 bases and J by 6 bases; unmatched bases: 5. CDR1 SGHRS and CDR2 YFSETQ come from the germline V gene. Here the CDR3 reads CASSEGLAGFNEQFF. The CDR3 DNA sequence: TGCGCCAGCAGCGAGGGACTAGCGGGTTTCAATGAGCAGTTCTTC.

V gene TRBV3-1 combines with J gene TRBJ2-1; 10 bases fit TRBD2. With V trimmed by 2 bases and J by 7 bases, 5 bases remained unmatched. The CDR3 has 15 residues. Germline V lookup: CDR1 LGHDT, CDR2 YNNKEL (reference sequence). The CDR3 coding sequence is TGTGCCAGCAGCCAACTAGCGGGGGTTACTAATGAGCAGTTCTTC. Translation gives CASSQLAGVTNEQFF.

Only one count was recorded for this clonotype. V usage is TRBV5-5 and J usage is TRBJ2-5; 12 positions agree with TRBD1. This CDR3 has 16 amino acids. Germline CDR1 and CDR2: SGHKS and YYEKEE (reference sequence). Trimming cost V 4 bases and J 2 bases; bases outside gene matches: 6. The CDR3 region has the DNA TGTGCCAGCAGCATGGGACAGGGGGCCGGACAAGAGACCCAGTACTTC. This translates into CASSMGQGAGQETQYF.

This chain uses TRBV29-1 with TRBJ1-1; D gene ambiguous. Trimming cost V 5 bases and J 5 bases, with 18 bases left between them. Germline CDR1 reads SQVTM; CDR2 reads ANQGSEA. CDR3 size: 14 residues. DNA of the CDR3: TGCAGCGTTATTAGGGCCCACGGGAGGACTGAAGCTTTCTTT. This encodes CSVIRAHGRTEAFF.

The rearrangement joins TRBV27 to TRBJ1-5; unclear D gene. CDR3 length: 16 residues. The V gene's germline CDR1 is MNHEY and CDR2 SMNVEV (reference sequence). V was cut by 1 base and J by 1 base, with 11 bases left in between. Here the CDR3 reads CASSLFAGLSNQPQHF. In DNA form, the CDR3 reads TGTGCCAGCAGTTTATTCGCGGGTCTGAGCAATCAGCCCCAGCATTTT.